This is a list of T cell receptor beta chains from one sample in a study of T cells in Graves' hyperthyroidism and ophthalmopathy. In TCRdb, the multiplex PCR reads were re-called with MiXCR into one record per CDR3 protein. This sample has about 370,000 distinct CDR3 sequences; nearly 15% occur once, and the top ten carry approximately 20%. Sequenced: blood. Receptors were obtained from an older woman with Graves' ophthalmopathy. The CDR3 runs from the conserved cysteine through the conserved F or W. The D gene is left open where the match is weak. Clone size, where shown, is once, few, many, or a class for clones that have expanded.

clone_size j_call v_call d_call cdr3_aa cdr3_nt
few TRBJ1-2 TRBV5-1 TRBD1 CASSHPDRGRDGYTF TGCGCCAGCAGCCACCCGGACAGGGGGCGGGATGGCTACACCTTC
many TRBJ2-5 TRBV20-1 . CSARDGFRARGETQYF TGCAGTGCTAGAGATGGGTTCAGGGCACGCGGAGAGACCCAGTACTTC
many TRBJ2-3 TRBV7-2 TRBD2 CASSLDLAGDWSTDTQYF TGTGCCAGCAGCTTAGACCTAGCGGGGGACTGGAGCACAGATACGCAGTATTTT
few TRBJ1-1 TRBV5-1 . CASSPEGGRTEAFF TGCGCCAGCAGCCCGGAGGGAGGGCGGACTGAAGCTTTCTTT
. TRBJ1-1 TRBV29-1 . CSVELQKNTKAFF TGCAGCGTTGAGTTGCAGAAAAACACTAAAGCTTTCTTT
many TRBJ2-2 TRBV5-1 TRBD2 CASSLVAGETGELFF TGCGCCAGCAGCTTGGTTGCGGGAGAAACCGGGGAGCTGTTTTTT
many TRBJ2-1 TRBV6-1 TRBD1 CASSGTGGSYNEQFF TGTGCCAGCAGTGGAACAGGGGGCTCCTACAATGAGCAGTTCTTC
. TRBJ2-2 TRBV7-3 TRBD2 CASSSSGTSGGVTGELFF TGTGCCAGCAGCTCGTCCGGGACTAGCGGGGGGGTTACCGGGGAGCTGTTTTTT
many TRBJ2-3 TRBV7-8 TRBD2 CASSLRTSGPTDTQYF TGTGCCAGCAGCTTGAGGACTAGCGGGCCTACAGATACGCAGTATTTT
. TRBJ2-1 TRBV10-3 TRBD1 CASSGQPYNEQFF TGTGCCTCCTCGGGACAGCCCTACAATGAGCAGTTCTTC
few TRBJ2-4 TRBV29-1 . CSVEGSNIQYF TGCAGCGTTGAGGGCTCAAACATTCAGTACTTC
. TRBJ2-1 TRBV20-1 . CSATLGSEQFF TGCAGTGCCACCCTAGGAAGTGAGCAGTTCTTC
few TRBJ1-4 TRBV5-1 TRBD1 CASSLGTGGTEKLFF TGCGCCAGCAGCTTGGGAACAGGGGGCACTGAAAAACTGTTTTTT
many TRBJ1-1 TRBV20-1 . CSARGGQLNTEAFF TGCAGTGCTAGAGGAGGACAGCTGAACACTGAAGCTTTCTTT
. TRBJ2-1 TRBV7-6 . CASSLSRAREGEQFF TGTGCCAGCAGCTTGTCCCGGGCACGAGAGGGTGAGCAGTTCTTC
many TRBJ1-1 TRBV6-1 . CASSEARGRGTEAFF TGTGCCAGCAGCGAAGCCCGAGGGAGGGGCACTGAAGCTTTCTTT
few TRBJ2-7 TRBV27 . CASSPWTHSSYEQYF TGTGCCAGCAGTCCTTGGACTCACAGCTCCTACGAGCAGTACTTC
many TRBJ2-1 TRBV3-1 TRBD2 CASSGKVAGYNEQFF TGTGCCAGCAGCGGGAAGGTAGCGGGTTACAATGAGCAGTTCTTC
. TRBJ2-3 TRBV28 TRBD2 CASRPLLAGGTDTQYF TGTGCCAGCAGGCCCCTACTAGCGGGAGGCACAGATACGCAGTATTTT
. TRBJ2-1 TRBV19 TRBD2 CASSKGLAVSYNEQFF TGTGCCAGTAGTAAGGGACTAGCGGTTTCCTACAATGAGCAGTTCTTC
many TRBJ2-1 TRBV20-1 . CSARPADPRNEQFF TGCAGTGCTCGGCCCGCGGATCCGAGGAATGAGCAGTTCTTC
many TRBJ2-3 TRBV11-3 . CASSLGRAGDTQYF TGTGCCAGCAGCTTAGGGAGGGCCGGAGATACGCAGTATTTT
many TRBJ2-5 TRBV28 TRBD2 CASAVLRGEETQYF TGTGCCAGCGCCGTACTTCGGGGGGAAGAGACCCAGTACTTC
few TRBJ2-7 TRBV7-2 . CASSPGGGGAYEQYF TGTGCCAGCAGCCCAGGGGGCGGGGGGGCCTACGAGCAGTACTTC
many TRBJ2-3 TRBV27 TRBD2 CASSPPSGTRRDTQYF TGTGCCAGCAGTCCCCCCTCCGGGACTAGGCGAGATACGCAGTATTTT
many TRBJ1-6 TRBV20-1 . CSASVGDNSPLHF TGCAGTGCTAGTGTGGGTGATAATTCACCCCTCCACTTT
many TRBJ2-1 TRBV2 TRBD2 CASSGTSGSINNEQFF TGTGCCAGCAGTGGGACTAGCGGGAGTATTAACAATGAGCAGTTCTTC
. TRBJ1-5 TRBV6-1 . CASRRTELSNQPQHF TGTGCCAGCAGAAGGACGGAACTTAGCAATCAGCCCCAGCATTTT
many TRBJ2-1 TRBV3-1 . CASSQDSGVPNEQFF TGTGCCAGCAGCCAAGATTCGGGAGTTCCCAATGAGCAGTTCTTC
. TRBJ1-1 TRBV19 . CASQTYTEAFF TGTGCCAGCCAAACATACACTGAAGCTTTCTTT
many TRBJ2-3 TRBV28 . CASTPLTPTDTQYF TGTGCCAGCACCCCACTTACGCCCACAGATACGCAGTATTTT